The clone carrying this TCR beta chain is termed medium-sized. The antigen is undetermined. This record belongs to a study of circulating CD8 cells and anti-PD-1 response in melanoma. At the level of the study: Nivolumab was given intravenously at 3 mg/kg every 2 weeks. About 45% of the 13 patients had prior targeted therapy or immunotherapy; seven did not. Study outcomes and limitations: Experiments were generally run without replicates. Clonotype sharing was highest between DPOS and TIGIT subsets.

From live CD3+CD8+TCRalphabeta+ cells, four PD-1 and/or TIGIT subsets were sorted. The germline CDR1 and CDR2 sequences are MDHEN and SYDVKM. The CDR3 is made up of 14 amino acids. Deletions cut 6 bases from V and 0 bases from J, with 12 bases between. TCR libraries were prepared from roughly 15 ng of total RNA with the QIAseq Immune Repertoire TCR panel. TCRdb reprocessed the reads with MiXCR, giving one entry per CDR3 protein. The sample consists of roughly 2,000 distinct CDR3 sequences, 6.3% of them appearing once. The sequence was obtained from a human donor with melanoma. The sequencing here drew on CD8+ T cells from PBMCs, taken at baseline or after one month of anti-PD-1 therapy (not recorded which). The chain couples TRBV28 to TRBJ2-7; possibly TRBD1 for D (6 bases). The CDR3 DNA sequence: TGTGCCAGCAGCCGGGACATTGACTCCTACGAGCAGTACTTC. Residues: CASSRDIDSYEQYF.